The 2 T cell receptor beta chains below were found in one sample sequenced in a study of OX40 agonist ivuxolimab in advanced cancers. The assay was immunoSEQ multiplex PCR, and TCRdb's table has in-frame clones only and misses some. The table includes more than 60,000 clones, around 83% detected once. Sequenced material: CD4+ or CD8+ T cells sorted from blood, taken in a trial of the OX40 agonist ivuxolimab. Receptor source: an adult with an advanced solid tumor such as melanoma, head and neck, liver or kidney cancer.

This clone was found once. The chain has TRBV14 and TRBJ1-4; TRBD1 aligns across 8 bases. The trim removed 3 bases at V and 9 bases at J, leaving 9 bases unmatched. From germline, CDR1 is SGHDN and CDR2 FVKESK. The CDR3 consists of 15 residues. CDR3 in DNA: TGTGCCAGCAGCCATAGCCGGGACAGGAGGCAAAAACTGTTTTTT. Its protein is CASSHSRDRRQKLFF.

The CDR3 spells CASSLEPLDSYEQYF. The CDR3 DNA sequence: TGCGCCAGCAGCCTAGAGCCCCTCGACTCCTACGAGCAGTACTTC. The chain carries TRBV5-1 and TRBJ2-7; D is undetermined. The CDR3 covers 15 residues. V was trimmed by 4 bases and J by 0 bases, leaving 14 bases between them. Germline values: CDR1 SGHRS, CDR2 YFSETQ.